Below are 17 T cell receptor beta chains sequenced from a single sample in a study of patients and donors after allogeneic stem cell transplantation. TCRdb itself ran the RT-PCR reads through MiXCR, one entry per CDR3 protein. The sample contains over 5,500 distinct CDR3 sequences, approximately 12% of which appear only once. Material for sequencing was blood, either unsorted or a sorted T cell fraction (not recorded which). These receptors were collected from a human donor who was either an allogeneic HSCT recipient or a stem cell or donor lymphocyte infusion donor (not recorded which). It is not recorded whose cells these are; they may come from a transplant donor.

This clonotype was seen a handful of times. The rearrangement joins TRBV4-1 to TRBJ2-2; 11 positions match TRBD2. Germline V gene lookup returns CDR1 MGHRA and CDR2 YSYEKL. The CDR3 has 16 residues. The junction had 3 bases not matched to a gene; V was cut back by 6 bases and J by 0 bases. The CDR3 region is CASSLTSGANTGELFF. For the CDR3, the DNA is TGCGCCAGCAGTCTGACTAGCGGGGCGAACACCGGGGAGCTGTTTTTT.

At least ten counts were recorded for this clonotype. The chain is built from TRBV6-2 or TRBV6-3 and TRBJ2-1, with 7 bases fitting TRBD2. Unmatched junction bases numbered 13, after V lost 6 bases and J lost 5 bases. CDR3 length: 16 residues. CDR1 is MNHEY and CDR2 is SVGEGT in the germline V gene. CDR3 nucleotide sequence: TGTGCCAGCAGCCACGGGGCAGGGAGGGGAAACAATGAGCAGTTCTTC. Amino acids: CASSHGAGRGNNEQFF.

This clonotype was seen repeatedly, ten times or more. The chain joins TRBV7-9 to TRBJ2-1, with a possible D match to TRBD2 (5 bases). The V gene's germline CDR1 is SEHNR and CDR2 FQNEAQ (reference sequence). Trimming stripped 4 bases from V and 5 bases from J, with 9 bases between. This CDR3 is 13 amino acids long. The CDR3: CASSSGKNNEQFF. CDR3 in DNA: TGTGCCAGCAGCTCCGGGAAAAACAATGAGCAGTTCTTC.

This clonotype was seen repeatedly, ten times or more. The DNA of the CDR3 is TGTGCCAGCAGCTTGAGAGATACGCAGTATTTT. Its translation: CASSLRDTQYF. The chain links TRBV21-1 to TRBJ2-3. TRBV21-1 is an annotated pseudogene. The CDR3 runs 11 residues.

This chain links TRBV6-5 with TRBJ2-2; D is perhaps TRBD1 (6 bases). The V gene lost 2 bases and the J gene lost 2 bases, with 12 bases spanning the gap. The V gene's germline CDR1 is MNHEY and CDR2 SVGAGI. This CDR3 is 16 amino acids long. The CDR3 here is CASSYGWTANTGELFF. The DNA of the CDR3 is TGTGCCAGCAGTTACGGTTGGACAGCCAACACCGGGGAGCTGTTTTTT.

This clonotype was detected ten times or more. The rearrangement joins TRBV4-2 to TRBJ1-4; tentative D call: TRBD1 (6 bases). CDR3 size: 14 residues. Trimming stripped 0 bases from V and 8 bases from J, with 10 bases between. Germline-derived CDR1 and CDR2 are LGHNA and YNFKEQ. The CDR3 protein is CASSQDIGTEKLFF. The CDR3 region has the DNA TGTGCCAGCAGCCAAGATATTGGGACAGAAAAACTGTTTTTT.

This rearrangement joins TRBV7-2 to TRBJ2-5; a possible D gene is TRBD1 (6 bases). The CDR3 length is 15 residues. The V gene's germline CDR1 is SGHTA and CDR2 FQGNSA. V lost 0 bases to trimming and J lost 5 bases, with 13 bases between them. DNA for the CDR3: TGTGCCAGCAGCTTAGCGTGGGGGCGCGAGGAGACCCAGTACTTC. It codes for CASSLAWGREETQYF.

The chain uses TRBV24-1 and TRBJ2-1; 7 nucleotides line up with TRBD2. J lost 8 bases, V lost 4 bases, and 13 bases had no gene match. CDR1 and CDR2 (germline): KGHDR, SFDVKD. This CDR3 comprises 16 residues. The CDR3 DNA reads TGTGCCACCAGTGACGTGGCCCGAGCGGGGAACGATGAGCAGTTCTTC. It codes for CATSDVARAGNDEQFF.

In DNA form, the CDR3 reads TGTGCCAGCAGCTGGGCCTCCGCGCGGAAAGAGACCCAGTACTTC. Its protein product is CASSWASARKETQYF. The gene calls are TRBV7-9 and TRBJ2-5; no firm D call. Germline assignment: CDR1 SEHNR and CDR2 FQNEAQ (reference sequence). V was trimmed by 4 bases and J by 3 bases, leaving 15 bases between them. The CDR3 loop spans 15 amino acids.

CDR3 loop: CASTAGAKNIQYF. DNA for the CDR3: TGTGCCAGTACAGCAGGGGCCAAAAACATTCAGTACTTC. The V and J genes are TRBV19 and TRBJ2-4; tentative D call: TRBD1 (5 bases). Trimming took 7 bases from V and 1 from J, leaving 8 bases between them. This CDR3 has 13 residues. Germline values: CDR1 LNHDA, CDR2 SQIVND (reference sequence).

In this sample, this clonotype is medium-sized. The genes are TRBV4-2 and TRBJ2-3, with TRBD2 as a possible D gene (6 bases). This CDR3 is 15 amino acids long. Trimming took 0 bases from V and 3 from J, leaving 10 bases between them. Germline V gene lookup returns CDR1 LGHNA and CDR2 YNFKEQ. CDR3 coding DNA: TGTGCCAGCAGCCAAGAACCACGGGAGACAGATACGCAGTATTTT. It codes for CASSQEPRETDTQYF.

Regarding this clonotype: This may arise from a read error, as a much more abundant clone is one base away. The final CDR3 position lacks the conserved phenylalanine or tryptophan, pointing to a likely read error. The J gene is TRBJ1-3, the V gene TRBV3-1, with D uncertain. Trimming took 0 bases from V and 0 from J, leaving 3 bases between them. This CDR3 has 14 amino acids. The germline V gene has CDR1 LGHDT and CDR2 YNNKEL (reference sequence). This CDR3 is CASSQDNSGNTIYS. Here the CDR3 DNA reads TGTGCCAGCAGCCAAGATAACTCTGGAAACACCATATATTCT.

This clonotype was found a few times. The CDR3 spells CATKRSYEQYV. In DNA, the CDR3 is TGTGCCACCAAAAGAAGCTACGAGCAGTACGTC. This chain joins TRBV28 and TRBJ2-7; D is ambiguous. Germline V CDR1 and CDR2: MDHEN, SYDVKM. CDR3 length: 11 amino acids. Trimming took off 10 bases at V and 3 bases at J, with 10 bases between the two ends.

This clonotype was detected many times. The CDR3 spells CASSLDPAGYTF. The CDR3 bases are TGTGCCAGCAGCTTAGATCCCGCTGGCTACACCTTC. The chain recombines TRBV7-9 with TRBJ1-2; D remains unclear. The germline V and J ends were trimmed by 1 base and 7 bases, with 7 bases remaining between them. Germline CDR1 is SEHNR and CDR2 is FQNEAQ (reference sequence). The CDR3 is 12 residues long.

The V call is TRBV4-2, the J call TRBJ2-5, with D perhaps given as TRBD1 or TRBD2 (7 bases each). Trimming removed 1 base from V and 5 bases from J, with 20 bases in between. Per the germline V gene, CDR1 is LGHNA and CDR2 is YNFKEQ. This CDR3 comprises 17 residues. The CDR3 nucleotides read TGTGCCAGCAGCCAAGGGGAGGGGGCCCCCTGGGAGGAGACCCAGTACTTC. The encoded protein is CASSQGEGAPWEETQYF.

This clonotype was counted at least ten times. The CDR3 region has the DNA TGTGCCAGCAGCTTGGGCGGTAGAGGCGAGCAGTACGTC. This gives the protein CASSLGGRGEQYV. The chain recombines TRBV7-9 with TRBJ2-7; no clear D gene. Germline V gene sequence: CDR1 SEHNR, CDR2 FQNEAQ (reference sequence). The germline V and J ends were trimmed by 3 bases and 6 bases, with 12 bases remaining between them. The CDR3 runs to 13 residues.

This clonotype was seen a few times. DNA of the CDR3: TGTGCCTGTCCCCTAGCGGGAGGTAGGGACACCGGGGAGCTGTTTTTT. Residues: CACPLAGGRDTGELFF. The V gene is TRBV30, the J gene TRBJ2-2, with 11 bases aligning to TRBD2. Germline V gene sequence: CDR1 GTSNPN, CDR2 SVGIG (reference sequence). This CDR3 contains 16 residues. Germline trimming cut 6 bases from V and 3 bases from J; bases unmatched to any gene: 9.